Sequencing of this TCR beta chain was carried out in a study of response to subunit inactivated influenza vaccine (dated by TCRdb to 2016 to 2019). Describing the broader study: Deep quantitative profiling of the T cell receptor repertoire was used in the study to follow responses to a trivalent subunit inactivated influenza vaccine. Study-level results and caveats: According to the authors, only a limited number of new T cells may be recruited by each seasonal influenza vaccination.

V sheds 4 bases and J sheds 6 bases, leaving 15 bases between their ends. The CDR3 goes from the cysteine to the phenylalanine over 14 residues. The sequence is cut down to CDR3 DNA, 42 bases in frame from base 1. Looking up the germline V gene (reference sequence) yields CDR1 MNHEY and CDR2 SMNVEV. A remark on this clonotype: The target of this receptor is not known. The input lacks base qualities; no much larger clone sits a single base away.

The receptor library was made with RT-PCR. The sequencer listed for this sample is Illumina HiSeq 2500. TCRdb handled the public reads itself, with Q25 trimming in fastp and clone calling in MiXCR, and kept productive beta chains. A single entry per CDR3 protein holds the most common genes and DNA from its merged rows. Here the sample has about 780,000 distinct CDR3 sequences; approximately 17% occur a single time. Jointly, the top ten make up approximately 11% of the sample. The clonotype originates from a man aged 50 to 60 who received an inactivated influenza vaccine. Donor details come from another sample of the same person, matched by shared clones. The specimen was PBMCs from blood, collected about 5 days after vaccination. This sequence uses TRBV27 and TRBJ1-1, with no reliable assignment of the D segment. The CDR3 reads as follows: CASSSAEQWAEAFF. The nucleotides read TGTGCCAGCAGTTCGGCAGAGCAATGGGCTGAAGCTTTCTTT.